This T cell receptor (beta chain) was recorded in a study of blood T cells in healthy people across ages. Each sample had at least 6 million PBMCs isolated. Total RNA was extracted at no less than 5 micrograms per sample. For the second PCR, which ran for roughly 6 to 12 cycles, a sample-barcoded 5' primer and a J-beta primer mix were used. MiXCR, applied by TCRdb to the 5' RACE reads, yields one record per CDR3 protein. The sample includes fewer than 800,000 distinct CDR3 sequences, about half of them seen just once. CDR3 size: 14 residues. The V gene lost 3 bases and the J gene lost 0 bases, with 11 bases spanning the gap. The germline V gene encodes CDR1 SQVTM and CDR2 ANQGSEA.

What was sequenced was blood. The V call is TRBV29-1, the J call TRBJ1-1; D unresolved. The TCR comes from a woman in her sixties in good health. CDR3 loop: CSVERAPLNTEAFF. For the CDR3, the DNA is TGCAGCGTTGAGAGGGCTCCCCTGAACACTGAAGCTTTCTTT. Full variable domain (outside the CDR3, taken from reference TRBV29-1 and TRBJ1-1): SAVISQKPSRDICQRGTSLTIQCQVDSQVTMMFWYRQQPGQSLTLIATANQGSEATYESGFVIDKFPISRPNLTFSTLTVSNMSPEDSSIYLCSVERAPLNTEAFFGQGTRLTVV.